The 4 T cell receptor beta chains listed next were all sequenced from one sample in a study of early T cells in non-severe SARS-CoV-2 infection. TCRdb ran MiXCR on the 5' RACE reads and lists one entry per CDR3 protein. The table lists some 82,000 distinct CDR3 sequences, about 6.5% of them singletons. Specimen: whole blood. The receptors shown here come from an adult who was a healthcare worker with PCR-confirmed SARS-CoV-2 infection or an uninfected control (not recorded which).

The sample holds a few counts of this clonotype. The chain carries TRBV6-1 and TRBJ2-7; D perhaps matches TRBD1 (6 bases). V was cut by 2 bases and J by 2 bases, with 13 bases left in between. The CDR3 spans 15 residues. Germline assignment: CDR1 MNHNS and CDR2 SASEGT. The CDR3 DNA follows: TGTGCCAGCAGTGAACTGAGGACAGTTGCCTACGAGCAGTACTTC. Its translation is CASSELRTVAYEQYF.

This clonotype was detected only once. J is TRBJ1-1 and V is TRBV7-2, with 8 bases identical to TRBD1. CDR1 SGHTA and CDR2 FQGNSA come from the germline V gene. This CDR3 has 13 residues. V lost 6 bases and J lost 4; bases outside the gene matches: 4. The CDR3 region is CASRPTGGTEAFF. For the CDR3, the DNA is TGTGCCAGCAGACCCACAGGGGGCACTGAAGCTTTCTTT.

The DNA of the CDR3 is TGCGCCAGCAGCTTGGGAGCGGGGATTTTCAATGAGCAGTTCTTC. It encodes CASSLGAGIFNEQFF. This chain uses TRBV5-1 with TRBJ2-1; 7 nucleotides agree with TRBD2. The CDR3 consists of 15 residues. V was pared by 0 bases and J by 6 bases, with 6 bases of the junction left unmatched. Germline CDR1 and CDR2: SGHRS and YFSETQ.

The table lists this clonotype with a few counts. CDR3 nucleotide sequence: TGTGCCAGCACCCCTTCGACAGGGGGGTTTCAGCCCCAGCATTTT. The encoded protein is CASTPSTGGFQPQHF. The V gene is TRBV6-1, the J gene TRBJ1-5, with TRBD1 matching over 9 bases. CDR1 and CDR2 (germline): MNHNS, SASEGT. The CDR3 has 15 residues. V was clipped by 7 bases and J by 6 bases; unmatched bases: 10.